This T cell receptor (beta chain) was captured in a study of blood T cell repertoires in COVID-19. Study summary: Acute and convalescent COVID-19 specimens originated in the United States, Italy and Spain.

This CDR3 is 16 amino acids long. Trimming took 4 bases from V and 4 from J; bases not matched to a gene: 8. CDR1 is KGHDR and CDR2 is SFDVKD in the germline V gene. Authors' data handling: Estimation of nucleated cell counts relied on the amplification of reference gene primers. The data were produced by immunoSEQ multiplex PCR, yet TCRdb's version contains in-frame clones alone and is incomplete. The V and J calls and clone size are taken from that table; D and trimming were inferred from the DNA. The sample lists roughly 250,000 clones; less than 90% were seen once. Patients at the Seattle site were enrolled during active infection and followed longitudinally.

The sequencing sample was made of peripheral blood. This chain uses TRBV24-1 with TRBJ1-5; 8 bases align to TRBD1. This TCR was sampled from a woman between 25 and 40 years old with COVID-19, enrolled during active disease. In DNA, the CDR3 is TGTGCCACCAGTGACAATGACAGGGGTGGGAATCAGCCCCAGCATTTT. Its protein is CATSDNDRGGNQPQHF.